This TCR beta chain was identified in a study of cytomegalovirus exposure and HLA in healthy donors. Study information: The same platform as the 500 to 700 first-cohort repertoires was used for the roughly 130 validation repertoires, a later analysis reported.

V lost 3 bases, J lost 6 bases, and 12 bases lay in between. This CDR3 has 13 amino acids. The V gene's germline CDR1 is MNHEY and CDR2 SMNVEV (reference sequence). Assay: immunoSEQ multiplex PCR; the TCRdb copy retains only in-frame clones and omits some. The data contain 190,000 or so clones, approximately 83% of them singletons. Whole-study results and caveats: It was reportedly the case that the classifier diagnosed cytomegalovirus status with high specificity and sensitivity. TCR beta chains numbering 150 to 200 were designated cytomegalovirus-associated. In vitro assays verified that three CMV-associated chains recognized CMV antigens specifically.

Details on this clone: Its antigen is not known.

The J gene is TRBJ2-7, the V gene TRBV27; the D gene is possibly TRBD2 (7 bases). The receptor was isolated from a woman under 30 in good health and CMV-seropositive. Sample: PBMCs. The CDR3 here is CASSFGGRSEQYF. The CDR3 DNA reads as TGTGCCAGCAGTTTCGGGGGGCGCAGCGAGCAGTACTTC.